This T cell receptor beta chain was profiled in a study of blood T cell repertoires in COVID-19. The CDR3 spans 16 residues. From germline, CDR1 is PRHDT and CDR2 FYEKMQ (reference sequence). The V and J ends lost 3 bases and 3 bases respectively, with 18 bases between them. Assay used: immunoSEQ multiplex PCR; TCRdb lists only in-frame clones, some missing. This table holds about 380,000 clones, about 88% found once. The specimen was PBMCs or T cells enriched from blood (not recorded which). The sequence derives from a woman younger than 30 who had recovered from COVID-19. This chain connects TRBV13 to TRBJ2-7, with D possibly being TRBD2 (6 bases). CDR3 sequence (DNA): TGTGCCAGCAGCTTGGGGGGAGGAAGGGATTTCTACGAGCAGTACTTC. Its protein product is CASSLGGGRDFYEQYF.